This T cell receptor beta chain was documented in a study of PD-L1 blockade in urothelial cancer. Time point meaning: peripheral blood 6 weeks after treatment start. TCRdb's table, derived via immunoSEQ multiplex PCR, lists solely in-frame clones and lacks some. Among around 110,000 clones, about 89% were seen once, and the ten largest hold 1.5% to 2%. This CDR3 has 14 residues. V lost 6 bases, J lost 2 bases, and 9 bases stayed unmatched. CDR1 is SQVTM, CDR2 ANQGSEA, per germline. The V call is TRBV29-1, the J call TRBJ2-7; 8 bases agree with TRBD1. The source material was PBMCs, sampled around atezolizumab (anti-PD-L1) treatment. This receptor was identified in a man aged 55 to 70 with urothelial cancer. This chain's CDR3 is CSVPRPGGPYEQYF. The CDR3 bases are TGCAGCGTCCCGAGGCCAGGGGGCCCCTACGAGCAGTACTTC.